These 27 T cell receptor beta chains originate from one sample sequenced in a study of T cell responses to AZD1222 COVID-19 vaccine. Assay: immunoSEQ multiplex PCR; the TCRdb copy retains only in-frame clones and omits some. The sample yields more than 150,000 clones, 87% seen once. This specimen consisted of peripheral blood, obtained on day 0 of MenACWY control vaccination. The origin of the receptors is an adult in good health.

This chain joins TRBV27 and TRBJ2-3; 7 bases fit TRBD2. The trim removed 6 bases at V and 5 bases at J, leaving 14 bases unmatched. Germline-derived CDR1 and CDR2 are MNHEY and SMNVEV (reference sequence). The length of the CDR3 is 16 residues. CDR3 DNA: TGTGCCAGCAGCCCACCTTTGAAGGGAGGGTTAGATACGCAGTATTTT. It is translated as CASSPPLKGGLDTQYF.

The V call is TRBV9, the J call TRBJ1-2; 7 nucleotides align to TRBD1. J lost 3 bases, V lost 4 bases, and 12 bases had no gene match. Germline CDR1 SGDLS, CDR2 YYNGEE. The CDR3 contains 16 residues. The CDR3 here is CASSPVGTASYYGYTF. CDR3 nucleotide sequence: TGTGCCAGCAGCCCAGTGGGGACAGCTTCATACTATGGCTACACCTTC.

The V gene is TRBV30, the J gene TRBJ1-1; tentative D call: TRBD1 (5 bases). Germline V lookup: CDR1 GTSNPN, CDR2 SVGIG (reference sequence). With 1 base removed from V and 6 bases from J, the gap between germline ends came to 18 bases. This CDR3 contains 15 residues. CDR3: CAWSGEGLAGPEAFF. Here the CDR3 DNA reads TGTGCCTGGAGTGGTGAGGGACTCGCGGGGCCTGAAGCTTTCTTT.

This rearrangement joins TRBV5-1 to TRBJ1-2, with TRBD1 as a possible D gene (6 bases). V gave up 0 bases and J gave up 5 bases, with 17 bases separating them. This CDR3 has 16 residues. The germline CDR1 and CDR2 sequences are SGHRS and YFSETQ. CDR3 sequence: CASSLEPGALTYGYTF. Written as DNA, the CDR3 is TGCGCCAGCAGCTTGGAACCAGGGGCTTTAACATATGGCTACACCTTC.

This sequence joins TRBV25-1 and TRBJ2-3; 13 bases are shared with TRBD2. The CDR3 is 18 residues long. Losses at the gene ends were 6 bases for V and 0 bases for J; bases not matched to a gene: 9. Germline V gene lookup returns CDR1 MGHDK and CDR2 SYGVNS. The CDR3 loop reads CASSPTGTSGTSTDTQYF. CDR3 in DNA: TGTGCCAGCAGCCCCACCGGGACTAGCGGGACTAGCACAGATACGCAGTATTTT.

This clone was detected once. CDR3 in DNA: TGTGCCAGCAGCCCAGGGGTGGCCAAAAACATTCAGTACTTC. Translated: CASSPGVAKNIQYF. This chain joins TRBV7-9 and TRBJ2-4; TRBD1 is a possible D gene (6 bases). Germline CDR1 is SEHNR and CDR2 is FQNEAQ (reference sequence). The CDR3 consists of 14 residues. The germline V and J ends were trimmed by 5 bases and 1 base, with 9 bases remaining between them.

V gene TRBV2 combines with J gene TRBJ1-5; D is ambiguous. Trimming left V 7 bases short and J 6 bases short, with 13 bases between. Germline CDR1 is SNHLY and CDR2 is FYNNEI. This CDR3 is 13 amino acids long. CDR3 sequence: CASKTWGFQPQHF. CDR3 nucleotides: TGTGCCAGCAAAACATGGGGTTTTCAGCCCCAGCATTTT.

The genes are TRBV10-3 and TRBJ2-1; D is uncertain. The CDR3 consists of 16 residues. The ends were cut back, 0 bases at V and 0 bases at J, with 9 bases in the middle. The germline V gene has CDR1 ENHRY and CDR2 SYGVKD. CDR3 loop: CAISESPAGSYNEQFF. CDR3 nucleotides: TGTGCCATCAGTGAGTCGCCAGCTGGCTCCTACAATGAGCAGTTCTTC.

This clone was observed a single time. The chain joins TRBV20-1 to TRBJ2-7, with 11 bases aligning to TRBD2. J was trimmed by 3 bases and V by 3 bases; bases with no gene match: 19. The CDR3 totals 19 residues. Per the germline V gene, CDR1 is DFQATT and CDR2 is SNEGSKA (reference sequence). The CDR3: CSASPMTLLAGGVIYEQYF. As DNA, the CDR3 is TGCAGTGCTAGTCCCATGACCCTTTTAGCGGGAGGGGTAATCTACGAGCAGTACTTC.

Here the CDR3 reads CSVARQEAYEQYF. The CDR3 DNA reads TGCAGCGTTGCTCGGCAGGAGGCCTACGAGCAGTACTTC. The chain has TRBV29-1 and TRBJ2-7, with D perhaps TRBD2 (5 bases). V was trimmed by 4 bases and J by 2 bases, leaving 12 bases between them. CDR3 size: 13 residues. The germline gives CDR1 SQVTM, CDR2 ANQGSEA.

V usage is TRBV19 and J usage is TRBJ2-7; TRBD2 is a possible D gene (6 bases). Germline loops: CDR1 LNHDA, CDR2 SQIVND (reference sequence). CDR3 length: 14 residues. Trimming pared 4 bases from V and 3 bases from J, leaving 13 bases between. CDR3 sequence reads: CASSRGLLGYEQYF. The CDR3 nucleotides are TGTGCCAGTAGTAGGGGACTCCTAGGCTACGAGCAGTACTTC.

The V and J genes are TRBV19 and TRBJ1-1; 8 bases line up with TRBD1. This CDR3 region has 15 residues. J was trimmed by 6 bases and V by 7 bases; bases with no gene match: 13. Germline CDR1 reads LNHDA; CDR2 reads SQIVND (reference sequence). The CDR3 sequence is CASKESPRGRAEAFF. The CDR3 nucleotides read TGTGCCAGTAAAGAGTCTCCCAGGGGGCGGGCTGAAGCTTTCTTT.

The rearrangement links TRBV28 to TRBJ2-3; 8 bases are shared with TRBD2. From germline, CDR1 is MDHEN and CDR2 SYDVKM. The CDR3 is 16 residues long. J was trimmed by 3 bases and V by 6 bases; bases with no gene match: 11. CDR3 in DNA: TGTGCCAGCAGCCACCGACGGGGGGGGCAGACAGATACGCAGTATTTT. Amino acid sequence: CASSHRRGGQTDTQYF. The full variable domain, completed using reference TRBV28 and TRBJ2-3, is DVKVTQSSRYLVKRTGEKVFLECVQDMDHENMFWYRQDPGLGLRLIYFSYDVKMKEKGDIPEGYSVSREKKERFSLILESASTNQTSMYLCASSHRRGGQTDTQYFGPGTRLTVL.

The rearrangement links TRBV5-6 to TRBJ1-1; D uncertain. The CDR3 extends over 14 amino acids. Between the trimmed V and J ends, which lost 2 bases and 5 bases, there was a span of 13 bases. From germline, CDR1 is SGHDT and CDR2 YYEEEE. The CDR3 loop is CASSFSDGLTEAFF. CDR3 DNA sequence: TGTGCCAGCAGCTTTTCCGACGGATTAACTGAAGCTTTCTTT.

The chain is built from TRBV19 and TRBJ2-2, with 7 bases lining up with TRBD2. The V and J ends lost 4 bases and 0 bases, in that order; junction bases with no gene match: 2. Per the germline V gene, CDR1 is LNHDA and CDR2 is SQIVND (reference sequence). CDR3 length: 15 amino acids. Written as DNA, the CDR3 is TGTGCCAGTAGTACTAGCGGCTCGAACACCGGGGAGCTGTTTTTT. The encoded protein is CASSTSGSNTGELFF. Complete variable domain (other parts from reference TRBV19 and TRBJ2-2): DGGITQSPKYLFRKEGQNVTLSCEQNLNHDAMYWYRQDPGQGLRLIYYSQIVNDFQKGDIAEGYSVSREKKESFPLTVTSAQKNPTAFYLCASSTSGSNTGELFFGEGSRLTVL.

This rearrangement joins TRBV2 to TRBJ2-1; weak D call: TRBD2 (5 bases). CDR3 size: 15 residues. Trimming took off 2 bases at V and 0 bases at J, with 8 bases between the two ends. The germline V gene encodes CDR1 SNHLY and CDR2 FYNNEI. The CDR3 reads CASSELGSSYNEQFF. In DNA form, the CDR3 reads TGTGCCAGCAGTGAACTTGGGAGCTCCTACAATGAGCAGTTCTTC. Based on the CDR3 plus reference TRBV2 and TRBJ2-1, the full variable domain is EPEVTQTPSHQVTQMGQEVILRCVPISNHLYFYWYRQILGQKVEFLVSFYNNEISEKSEIFDDQFSVERPDGSNFTLKIRSTKLEDSAMYFCASSELGSSYNEQFFGPGTRLTVL.

The V and J genes are TRBV11-3 and TRBJ2-2; the D gene is possibly TRBD1 (5 bases). With 5 bases removed from V and 5 bases from J, the gap between germline ends came to 9 bases. Germline V lookup: CDR1 SGHNT, CDR2 YENEEA. This CDR3 region has 13 residues. CDR3 sequence: CASSQDTTGELFF. The CDR3 DNA reads as TGTGCCAGCAGCCAGGACACGACCGGGGAGCTGTTTTTT. The full variable domain, rest sourced from reference TRBV11-3 and TRBJ2-2, is EAGVVQSPRYKIIEKKQPVAFWCNPISGHNTLYWYLQNLGQGPELLIRYENEEAVDDSQLPKDRFSAERLKGVDSTLKIQPAELGDSAVYLCASSQDTTGELFFGEGSRLTVL.

The rearrangement uses TRBV18 and TRBJ2-7; 9 positions agree with TRBD1. With 5 bases clipped from V and 3 bases from J, the junction kept 5 bases outside the gene matches. Germline assignment: CDR1 KGHSH and CDR2 LQKENI. The length of the CDR3 is 14 residues. This CDR3 is CASSTGQGDYEQYF. The CDR3 DNA follows: TGTGCCAGCTCAACGGGACAGGGCGACTACGAGCAGTACTTC.

V gene TRBV6-6 combines with J gene TRBJ2-2; the match to TRBD1 covers 11 bases. Per the germline V gene, CDR1 is MNHNY and CDR2 is SVGAGI (reference sequence). The CDR3 is 15 amino acids. The V segment lost 4 bases and the J segment 8 bases; nucleotides outside the gene matches: 6. The CDR3 spells CASSLTGTGGGELFF. For the CDR3, the DNA is TGTGCCAGCAGTTTGACCGGGACAGGGGGAGGGGAGCTGTTTTTT.

This rearrangement joins TRBV28 to TRBJ2-7; no clear D. CDR1 and CDR2 from the germline V gene are MDHEN and SYDVKM. The CDR3 contains 15 residues. V was pared by 2 bases and J by 2 bases, with 13 bases between. The CDR3 sequence: CASSLGMEPPYEQYF. Here the CDR3 DNA reads TGTGCCAGCAGTTTAGGTATGGAGCCCCCCTACGAGCAGTACTTC.

This clone was seen a single time. This chain connects TRBV19 to TRBJ2-1, with TRBD2 identical over 11 bases. CDR3 size: 15 residues. The trim removed 5 bases at V and 10 bases at J, leaving 10 bases unmatched. Germline V lookup: CDR1 LNHDA, CDR2 SQIVND (reference sequence). The CDR3 here is CASSAGLAEGWEQFF. CDR3 bases: TGTGCCAGTAGTGCGGGACTAGCGGAGGGTTGGGAGCAGTTCTTC.

The rearrangement links TRBV29-1 to TRBJ2-1, with 11 positions matching TRBD2. Looked up from germline, CDR1 is SQVTM and CDR2 is ANQGSEA. V gave up 2 bases and J gave up 1 base; unmatched junction bases: 7. CDR3 size: 17 residues. Written as DNA, the CDR3 is TGCAGCGTTGAACTTTGGGCTAGCGGGAGGTCCTACAATGAGCAGTTCTTC. Translated, it gives CSVELWASGRSYNEQFF.

This clone has only a few counts. Written as DNA, the CDR3 is TGTGCCAGCAGTGGGCCGGGGTTGGGGGTTACTGCTAGTAATCAGCCCCAGCATTTT. Protein: CASSGPGLGVTASNQPQHF. The chain recombines TRBV6-1 with TRBJ1-5; a possible D gene is TRBD1 (5 bases). Germline loops: CDR1 MNHNS, CDR2 SASEGT. This CDR3 has 19 residues. Trimming pared 4 bases from V and 4 bases from J, leaving 26 bases between.

The chain is built from TRBV6-5 and TRBJ1-1; the D gene is possibly TRBD1 (5 bases). The CDR3 runs 13 residues. With 6 bases removed from V and 5 bases from J, the gap between germline ends came to 13 bases. CDR1 is MNHEY, CDR2 SVGAGI, per germline. The CDR3 DNA sequence: TGTGCCAGCAGCGCGACAGACCAAACTGAAGCTTTCTTT. Translation: CASSATDQTEAFF.

V and J are TRBV4-2 and TRBJ1-6; 7 bases line up with TRBD1. Germline assignment: CDR1 LGHNA and CDR2 YNFKEQ. There are 15 residues in the CDR3. The V and J ends lost 2 bases and 5 bases, in that order; junction bases with no gene match: 3. The CDR3 reads CASSQLGQNNSPLHF. CDR3 nucleotides: TGTGCCAGCAGCCAATTGGGACAGAATAATTCACCCCTCCACTTT.

The chain couples TRBV9 to TRBJ2-2; D assignment may be TRBD1 or TRBD2 (7 bases each). This CDR3 is 19 amino acids long. Germline CDR1 is SGDLS and CDR2 is YYNGEE. Trimming shortened V by 4 bases and J by 0 bases, and 22 bases separated the two germline ends. CDR3 region: CASSPHPGGQYANTGELFF. The CDR3 bases are TGTGCCAGCAGCCCGCACCCGGGGGGACAGTACGCGAACACCGGGGAGCTGTTTTTT.

V gene TRBV5-5 combines with J gene TRBJ1-5; tentative D call: TRBD1 (6 bases). The CDR3 length is 17 residues. The germline V gene encodes CDR1 SGHKS and CDR2 YYEKEE (reference sequence). V lost 1 base, J lost 0 bases, and 14 bases lay in between. CDR3 in DNA: TGTGCCAGCAGCTTGACACCCCAGGGGTCTAGCAATCAGCCCCAGCATTTT. It translates to CASSLTPQGSSNQPQHF.